What follows is one T cell receptor (beta chain) and its context. Its matching antigen is unknown. Template switching added UMIs carrying a 6-nucleotide sample barcode. Using the 5' RACE reads, TCRdb records one entry per CDR3 protein without DNA. The sample features some 83,000 distinct CDR3 sequences, with roughly 7% in its top ten. From germline, CDR1 is SGHRS and CDR2 YFSETQ. CDR3 length: 14 amino acids. This sample was included in a study of monozygotic twins with inflammatory bowel disease. Whole-study results and caveats: Healthy co-twins, by inverse Simpson, had higher TCRbeta diversity than their siblings with IBD. Results did not support any single strong IBD-associated signal or clonotype.

Researchers isolated total RNA from whole blood without sorting T cells. V and J are TRBV5-1 and TRBJ1-1. This sequence was found in a human donor with ulcerative colitis or Crohn's disease, or a healthy co-twin of an affected twin (not recorded which). Specimen: blood. The CDR3: CASSPDPAQVRAFF.